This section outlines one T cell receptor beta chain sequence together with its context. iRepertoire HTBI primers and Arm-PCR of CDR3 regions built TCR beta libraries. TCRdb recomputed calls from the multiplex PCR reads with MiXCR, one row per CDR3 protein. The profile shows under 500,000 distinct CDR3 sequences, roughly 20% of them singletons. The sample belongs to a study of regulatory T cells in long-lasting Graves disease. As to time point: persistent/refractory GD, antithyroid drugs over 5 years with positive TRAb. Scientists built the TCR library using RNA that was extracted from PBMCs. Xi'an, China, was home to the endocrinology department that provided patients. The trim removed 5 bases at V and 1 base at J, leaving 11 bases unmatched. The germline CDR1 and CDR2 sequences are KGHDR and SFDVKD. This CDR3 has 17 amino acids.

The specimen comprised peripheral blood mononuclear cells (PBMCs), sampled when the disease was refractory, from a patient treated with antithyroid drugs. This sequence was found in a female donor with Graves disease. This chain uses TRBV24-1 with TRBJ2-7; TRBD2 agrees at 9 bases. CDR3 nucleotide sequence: TGTGCCACCAGTGCCCGACCGGGACTAGCAGAGTCCTACGAGCAGTACTTC. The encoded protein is CATSARPGLAESYEQYF.